This T cell receptor beta chain was captured in a study of Tregs in tolerant kidney transplant recipients. Points on this clone: Its antigen remains unknown.

TCRdb's copy holds only in-frame clones and misses some; the assay was immunoSEQ multiplex PCR. The table lists over 50,000 clones, about 86% of them singletons. Study-level points and caveats: Biological reproducibility was not directly addressed in this study. Activated donor B cell expansion appeared to reveal the most relevant donor-specific TCRbeta repertoire. The small number of patients limits these findings pending further validation.

Thawed PBMCs were FACS-sorted into unstimulated CD4+CD25+CD127- regulatory T cells, CD4+CD25- non-regulatory cells, CD4 and CD8 cells. Germline lookup yields CDR1 SNHLY and CDR2 FYNNEI. CDR3 length equals 14 residues. Deletions cut 6 bases from V and 4 bases from J, with 16 bases between. Sequencing used CD4+ T cells from blood. The TCR was taken from a human donor in good health. The chain links TRBV2 to TRBJ2-7, with D possibly being TRBD2 (6 bases). CDR3 sequence: CASRRSGLTYEQYF. The DNA of the CDR3 is TGTGCCAGCAGACGTAGCGGATTAACTTACGAGCAGTACTTC.